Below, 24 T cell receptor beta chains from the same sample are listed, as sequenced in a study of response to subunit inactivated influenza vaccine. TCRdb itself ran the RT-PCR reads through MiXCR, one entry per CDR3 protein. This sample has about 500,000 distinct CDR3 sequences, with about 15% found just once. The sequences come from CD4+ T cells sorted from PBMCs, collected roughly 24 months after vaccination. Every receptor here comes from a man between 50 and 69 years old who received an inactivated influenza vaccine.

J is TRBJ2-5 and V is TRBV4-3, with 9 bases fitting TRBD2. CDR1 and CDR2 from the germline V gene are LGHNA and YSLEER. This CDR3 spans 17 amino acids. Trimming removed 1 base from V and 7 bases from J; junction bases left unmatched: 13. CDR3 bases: TGCGCCAGCAGCCAAGGAGTCCGCGGGGGGGCCTTTGTGACCCAGTACTTC. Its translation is CASSQGVRGGAFVTQYF.

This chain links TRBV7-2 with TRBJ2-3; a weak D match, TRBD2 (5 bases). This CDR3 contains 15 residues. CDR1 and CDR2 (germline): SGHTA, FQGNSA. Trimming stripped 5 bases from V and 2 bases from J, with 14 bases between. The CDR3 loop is CASSDRTYHTDTQYF. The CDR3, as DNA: TGTGCCAGCAGCGACCGGACTTACCACACAGATACGCAGTATTTT.

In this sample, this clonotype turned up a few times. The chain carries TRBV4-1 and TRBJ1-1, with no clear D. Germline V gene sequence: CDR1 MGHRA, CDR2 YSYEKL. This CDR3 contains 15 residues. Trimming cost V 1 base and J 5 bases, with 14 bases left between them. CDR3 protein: CASSQGFGVGTEAFF. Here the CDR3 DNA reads TGCGCCAGCAGCCAAGGTTTTGGGGTGGGTACTGAAGCTTTCTTT.

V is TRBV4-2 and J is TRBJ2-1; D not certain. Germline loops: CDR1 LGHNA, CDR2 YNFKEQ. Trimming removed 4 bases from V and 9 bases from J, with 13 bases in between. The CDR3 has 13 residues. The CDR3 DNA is TGTGCCAGCAGCCGGGCACGATTGGGTGAGCAGTTCTTC. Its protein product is CASSRARLGEQFF.

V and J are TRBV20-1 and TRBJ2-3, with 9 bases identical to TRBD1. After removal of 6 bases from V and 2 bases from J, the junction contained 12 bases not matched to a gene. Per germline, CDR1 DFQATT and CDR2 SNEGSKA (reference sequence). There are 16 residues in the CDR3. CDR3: CSAARLRQGVTDTQYF. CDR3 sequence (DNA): TGCAGTGCAGCACGTCTCCGACAGGGGGTCACAGATACGCAGTATTTT.

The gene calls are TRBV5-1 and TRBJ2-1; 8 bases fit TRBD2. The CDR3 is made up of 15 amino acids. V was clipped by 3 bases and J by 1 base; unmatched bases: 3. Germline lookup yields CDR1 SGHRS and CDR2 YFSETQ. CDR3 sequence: CASSSAGESYNEQFF. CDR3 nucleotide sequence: TGCGCCAGCAGCTCAGCGGGAGAATCCTACAATGAGCAGTTCTTC.

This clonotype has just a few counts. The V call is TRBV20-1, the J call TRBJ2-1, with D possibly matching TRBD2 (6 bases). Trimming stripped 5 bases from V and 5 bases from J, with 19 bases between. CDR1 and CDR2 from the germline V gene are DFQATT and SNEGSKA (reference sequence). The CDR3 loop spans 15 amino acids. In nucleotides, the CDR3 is TGCAGTGCTCAGAGGGACTCCGGGTTCGACAATGAGCAGTTCTTC. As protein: CSAQRDSGFDNEQFF.

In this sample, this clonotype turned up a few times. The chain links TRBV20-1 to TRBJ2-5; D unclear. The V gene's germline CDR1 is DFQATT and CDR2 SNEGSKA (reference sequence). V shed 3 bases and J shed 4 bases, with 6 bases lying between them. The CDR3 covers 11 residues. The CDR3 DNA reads TGCAGTGCTAGCCGGTCAGAGACCCAGTACTTC. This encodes CSASRSETQYF.

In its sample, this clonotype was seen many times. The CDR3 DNA follows: TGTGCCAGCAGAGACTGGACATTGAATGAGCAGTTCTTC. As protein: CASRDWTLNEQFF. The chain is built from TRBV6-1 and TRBJ2-1; D is possibly TRBD1 (5 bases). The germline CDR1 and CDR2 sequences are MNHNS and SASEGT. The CDR3 has 13 residues. Deletions cut 6 bases from V and 7 bases from J, with 13 bases between.

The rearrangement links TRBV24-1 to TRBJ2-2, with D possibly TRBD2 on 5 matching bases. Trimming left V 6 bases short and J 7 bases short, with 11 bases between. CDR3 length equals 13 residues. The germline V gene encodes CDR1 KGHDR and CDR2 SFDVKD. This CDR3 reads CATSLREIGELFF. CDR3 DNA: TGTGCCACCAGTTTAAGGGAGATCGGGGAGCTGTTTTTT.

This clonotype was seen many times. CDR3 sequence (DNA): TGTGCCAGCAGACCCGGGACAGGGTTTCCCGGGGAGCTGTTTTTT. Amino acid sequence: CASRPGTGFPGELFF. This chain joins TRBV27 and TRBJ2-2, with 9 bases identical to TRBD1. The CDR3 sequence is 15 residues long. V shed 6 bases and J 6 bases; nucleotides not matched to a gene: 8. CDR1 is MNHEY, CDR2 SMNVEV, per germline (reference sequence).

This CDR3 is CASSSQTVSYEQYF. For the CDR3, the DNA is TGCGCCAGCAGCTCTCAGACAGTCTCCTACGAGCAGTACTTC. The rearrangement joins TRBV5-1 to TRBJ2-7; possibly TRBD1 for D (5 bases). The CDR3 runs 14 residues. Germline CDR1 and CDR2: SGHRS and YFSETQ. Trimming took off 3 bases at V and 0 bases at J, with 10 bases between the two ends.

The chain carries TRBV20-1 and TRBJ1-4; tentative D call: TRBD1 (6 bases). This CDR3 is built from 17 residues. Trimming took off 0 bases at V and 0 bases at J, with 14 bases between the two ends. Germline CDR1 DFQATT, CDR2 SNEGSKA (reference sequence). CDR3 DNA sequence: TGCAGTGCTAGAGATTTTGGGGGCCTGACAACTAATGAAAAACTGTTTTTT. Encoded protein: CSARDFGGLTTNEKLFF.

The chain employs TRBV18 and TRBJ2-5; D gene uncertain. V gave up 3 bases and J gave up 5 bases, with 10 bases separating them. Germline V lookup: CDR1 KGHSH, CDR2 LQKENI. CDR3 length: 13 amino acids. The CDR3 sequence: CASSPDERETQYF. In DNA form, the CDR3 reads TGTGCCAGCTCACCGGACGAGAGGGAGACCCAGTACTTC.

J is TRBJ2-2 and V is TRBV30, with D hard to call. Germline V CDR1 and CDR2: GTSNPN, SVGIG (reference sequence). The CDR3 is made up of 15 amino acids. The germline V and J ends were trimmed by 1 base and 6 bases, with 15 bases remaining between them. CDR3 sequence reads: CAWSGGPGPSGELFF. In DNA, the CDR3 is TGTGCCTGGAGTGGAGGACCTGGTCCCTCCGGGGAGCTGTTTTTT.

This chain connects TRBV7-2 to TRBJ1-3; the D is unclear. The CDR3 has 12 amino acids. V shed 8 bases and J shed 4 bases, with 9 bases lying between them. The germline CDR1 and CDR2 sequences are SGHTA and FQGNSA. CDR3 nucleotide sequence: TGTGCCAGCGCCGACATAGGAAACACCATATATTTT. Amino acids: CASADIGNTIYF.

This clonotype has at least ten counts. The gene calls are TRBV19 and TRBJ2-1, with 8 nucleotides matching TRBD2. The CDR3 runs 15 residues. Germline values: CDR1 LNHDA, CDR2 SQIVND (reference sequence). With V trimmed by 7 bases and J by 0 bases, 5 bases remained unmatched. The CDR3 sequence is CASKDSGTSYNEQFF. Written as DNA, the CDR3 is TGTGCCAGTAAGGATAGCGGGACCTCCTACAATGAGCAGTTCTTC.

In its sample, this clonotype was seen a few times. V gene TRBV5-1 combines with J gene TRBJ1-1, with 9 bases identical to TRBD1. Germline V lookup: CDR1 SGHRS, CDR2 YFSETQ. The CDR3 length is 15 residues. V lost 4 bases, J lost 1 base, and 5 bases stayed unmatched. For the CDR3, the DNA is TGCGCCAGCAGCAAGGGACAGGGCGGGAACACTGAAGCTTTCTTT. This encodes CASSKGQGGNTEAFF.

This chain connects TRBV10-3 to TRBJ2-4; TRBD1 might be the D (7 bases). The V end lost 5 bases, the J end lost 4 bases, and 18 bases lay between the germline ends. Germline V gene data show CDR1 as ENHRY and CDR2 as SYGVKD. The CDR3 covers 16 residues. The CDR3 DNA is TGTGCCATCAGTTCGACGATGGAGGGGGCGAAAAACATTCAGTACTTC. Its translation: CAISSTMEGAKNIQYF.

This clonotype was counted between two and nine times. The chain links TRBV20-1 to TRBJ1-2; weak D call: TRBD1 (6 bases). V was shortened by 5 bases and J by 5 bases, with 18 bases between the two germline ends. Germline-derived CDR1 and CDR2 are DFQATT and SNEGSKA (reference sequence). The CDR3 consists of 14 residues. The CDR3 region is CSAYPGHKAYGYTF. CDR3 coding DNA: TGCAGTGCTTATCCGGGACATAAGGCATATGGCTACACCTTC.

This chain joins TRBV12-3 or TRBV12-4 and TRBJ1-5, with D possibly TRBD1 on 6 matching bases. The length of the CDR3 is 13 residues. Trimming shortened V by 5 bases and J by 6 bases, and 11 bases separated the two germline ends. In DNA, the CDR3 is TGTGCCAGCAGTAACAGGGAGAGTCAGCCCCAGCATTTT. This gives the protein CASSNRESQPQHF.

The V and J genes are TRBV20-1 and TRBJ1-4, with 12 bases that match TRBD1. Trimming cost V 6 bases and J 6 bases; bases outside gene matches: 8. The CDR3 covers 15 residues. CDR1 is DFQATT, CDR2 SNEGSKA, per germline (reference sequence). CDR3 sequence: CSARGQGADHEKLFF. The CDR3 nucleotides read TGCAGTGCCCGGGGACAGGGGGCAGATCATGAAAAACTGTTTTTT.

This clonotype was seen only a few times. CDR3 in amino acids: CASSQDGGTGELFF. CDR3 in DNA: TGTGCCAGCAGCCAAGACGGGGGCACCGGGGAGCTGTTTTTT. The gene calls are TRBV4-2 and TRBJ2-2; D perhaps matches TRBD2 (6 bases). Germline-derived CDR1 and CDR2 are LGHNA and YNFKEQ. V was trimmed by 0 bases and J by 4 bases, leaving 6 bases between them. This CDR3 is built from 14 residues.

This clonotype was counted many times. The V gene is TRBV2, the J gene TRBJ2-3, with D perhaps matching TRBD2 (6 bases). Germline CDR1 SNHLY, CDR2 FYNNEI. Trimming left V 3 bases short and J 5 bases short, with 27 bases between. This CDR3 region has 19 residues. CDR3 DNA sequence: TGTGCCAGCAGTGATCCGGGGGATTGGAGCGGAGAGTGGGGAGATACGCAGTATTTT. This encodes CASSDPGDWSGEWGDTQYF.